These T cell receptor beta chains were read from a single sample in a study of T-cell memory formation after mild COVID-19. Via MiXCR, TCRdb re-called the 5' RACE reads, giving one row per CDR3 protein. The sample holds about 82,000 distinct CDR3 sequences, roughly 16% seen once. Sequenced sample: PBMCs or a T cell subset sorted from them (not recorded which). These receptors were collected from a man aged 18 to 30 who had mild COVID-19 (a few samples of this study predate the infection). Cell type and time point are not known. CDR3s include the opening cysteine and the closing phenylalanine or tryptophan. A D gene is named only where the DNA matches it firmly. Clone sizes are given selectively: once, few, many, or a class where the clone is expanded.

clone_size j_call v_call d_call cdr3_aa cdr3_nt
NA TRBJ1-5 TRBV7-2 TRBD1 CASSPSGGNNQPQHF TGTGCCAGCAGCCCTTCAGGGGGCAACAATCAGCCCCAGCATTTT
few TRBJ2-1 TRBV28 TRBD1 CASGDRGQNEKFF TGTGCCAGCGGGGACAGGGGGCAGAATGAGAAGTTCTTC
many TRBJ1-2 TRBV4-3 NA CASSQDPGGSRGYTF TGCGCCAGCAGCCAAGATCCCGGGGGATCTAGGGGCTACACCTTC
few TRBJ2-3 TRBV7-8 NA CASSLGLGGRTQYF TGTGCCAGCAGCTTAGGTTTAGGCGGGCGTACGCAGTATTTT
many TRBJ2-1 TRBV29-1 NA CSVDGGEGSYNEQFF TGCAGCGTTGATGGGGGCGAGGGCTCCTACAATGAGCAGTTCTTC
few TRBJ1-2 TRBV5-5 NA CASSLSGGTGMVSGGYTF TGTGCCAGCAGCTTGTCCGGTGGGACGGGAATGGTATCGGGCGGCTACACCTTC
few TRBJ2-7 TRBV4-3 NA CASSQRTGETYEQYF TGCGCCAGCAGCCAGAGGACCGGGGAAACCTACGAGCAGTACTTC
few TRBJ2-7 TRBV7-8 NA CASSLRVQGGRDEQYF TGTGCCAGCAGCTTAAGGGTCCAGGGGGGGAGAGACGAGCAGTACTTC
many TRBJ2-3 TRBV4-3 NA CASSQDAGEAGTDTQYF TGCGCCAGCAGCCAAGATGCAGGGGAGGCTGGCACAGATACGCAGTATTTT
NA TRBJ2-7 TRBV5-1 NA CASSVRGRGPYEQYF TGCGCCAGCAGCGTTAGGGGCAGGGGTCCTTACGAGCAGTACTTC
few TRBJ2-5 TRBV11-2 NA CASSLGWGYQETQYF TGTGCCAGCAGCTTAGGGTGGGGGTACCAAGAGACCCAGTACTTC
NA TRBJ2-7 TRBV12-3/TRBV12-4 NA CASSPAVYFPYEQYF TGTGCCAGCAGCCCGGCCGTCTACTTCCCCTACGAGCAGTACTTC
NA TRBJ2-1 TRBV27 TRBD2 CASSLLGLAVEQFF TGTGCCAGCAGTTTATTGGGACTAGCGGTGGAGCAGTTCTTC
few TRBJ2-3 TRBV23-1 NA CARTEKGDTQYF TGCGCCAGGACAGAAAAAGGGGATACGCAGTATTTT
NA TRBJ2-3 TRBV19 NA CASSWEFTQYF TGTGCCAGTAGCTGGGAGTTTACGCAGTATTTT
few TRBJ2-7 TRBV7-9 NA CASSKTPAGTYEQYF TGTGCCAGCAGTAAGACCCCTGCAGGGACCTACGAGCAGTACTTC
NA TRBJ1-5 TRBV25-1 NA CASSGRDGRKDQPQHF TGTGCCAGCAGTGGGCGGGACGGACGCAAAGATCAGCCCCAGCATTTT
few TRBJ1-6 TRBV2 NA CASSLRPDGNSPLHF TGTGCCAGCAGTTTGAGACCCGATGGTAATTCACCCCTCCACTTT
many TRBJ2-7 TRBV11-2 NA CASKKPGQGMHEQYF TGTGCCAGCAAAAAACCCGGGCAGGGTATGCACGAGCAGTACTTC
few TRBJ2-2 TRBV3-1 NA CASSETQGRSGELFF TGTGCCAGCAGCGAAACCCAGGGGAGGAGCGGGGAGCTGTTTTTT
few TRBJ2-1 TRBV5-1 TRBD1 CASSLEGQGANEQFF TGCGCCAGCAGCTTGGAGGGACAGGGGGCTAATGAGCAGTTCTTC
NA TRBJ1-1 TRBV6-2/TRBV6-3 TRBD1 CASSVQGSAEAFF TGTGCCAGCAGTGTACAGGGGAGCGCTGAAGCTTTCTTT
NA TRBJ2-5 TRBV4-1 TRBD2 CASSPGVAGAGETQYF TGCGCCAGCAGCCCCGGGGTAGCGGGGGCCGGGGAGACCCAGTACTTC
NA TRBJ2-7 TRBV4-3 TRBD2 CASSQEWVAGIFSYEQYF TGCGCCAGCAGCCAAGAATGGGTAGCGGGGATCTTCTCCTACGAGCAGTACTTC
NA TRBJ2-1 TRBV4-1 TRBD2 CASRPGAGGNNEQFF TGCGCCAGCAGACCCGGGGCGGGGGGAAACAATGAGCAGTTCTTC
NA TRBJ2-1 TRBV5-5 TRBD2 CATTGTRVSEQFF TGTGCTACCACCGGGACTAGAGTCAGTGAGCAGTTCTTC
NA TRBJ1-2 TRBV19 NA CASSMGYSGYGYTF TGTGCCAGTAGTATGGGGTATTCGGGCTATGGCTACACCTTC
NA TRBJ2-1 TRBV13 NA CASSGPSRGSYNEQFF TGTGCCAGCAGCGGCCCCTCGCGAGGCTCCTACAATGAGCAGTTCTTC
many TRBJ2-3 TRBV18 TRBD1 CASSAQGADSTDTQYF TGTGCCAGCTCAGCACAGGGGGCGGATAGCACAGATACGCAGTATTTT
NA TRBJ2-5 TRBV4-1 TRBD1 CASSQEGTGFPETQYF TGCGCCAGCAGCCAAGAGGGGACAGGGTTCCCGGAGACCCAGTACTTC
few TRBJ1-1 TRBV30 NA CAWTPGGIEAFF TGTGCCTGGACACCAGGAGGGATTGAAGCTTTCTTT
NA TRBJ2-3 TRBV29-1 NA CSGGRDSGTDTQYF TGCAGCGGCGGCCGGGACTCCGGCACAGATACGCAGTATTTT
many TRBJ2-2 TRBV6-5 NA CASSYGGAGGELFF TGTGCCAGCAGTTACGGGGGGGCCGGCGGGGAGCTGTTTTTT
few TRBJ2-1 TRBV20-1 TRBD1 CSASRDRGRNEQFF TGCAGTGCTAGCCGGGACAGGGGTAGGAATGAGCAGTTCTTC
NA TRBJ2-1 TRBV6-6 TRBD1 CASSQTGGEVNEQFF TGTGCCAGCAGCCAAACAGGGGGCGAAGTCAATGAGCAGTTCTTC
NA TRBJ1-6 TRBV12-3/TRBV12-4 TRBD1 CASSLMDRVNSPLHF TGTGCCAGCAGTTTAATGGACAGGGTGAATTCACCCCTCCACTTT
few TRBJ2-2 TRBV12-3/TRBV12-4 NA CASSPLAGELFF TGTGCCAGCAGCCCCCTGGCCGGGGAGCTGTTTTTT
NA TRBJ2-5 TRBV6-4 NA CASSARQSRKTQYF TGTGCCAGCAGTGCCCGACAGTCTAGGAAGACCCAGTACTTC
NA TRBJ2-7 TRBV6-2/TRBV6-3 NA CASTRGYEQYF TGTGCCAGCACTCGGGGGTACGAGCAGTACTTC
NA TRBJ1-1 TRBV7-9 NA CASSPQSYTEAFF TGTGCCAGCAGCCCGCAGAGTTACACTGAAGCTTTCTTT
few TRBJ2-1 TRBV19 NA CASSPPARGNEQFF TGTGCCAGTAGTCCACCGGCCAGGGGCAATGAGCAGTTCTTC
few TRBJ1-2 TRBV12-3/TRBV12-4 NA CASSPRTLINGYTF TGTGCCAGCAGTCCCCGGACCTTGATAAACGGCTACACCTTC
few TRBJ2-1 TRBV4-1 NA CASSQEMTRLNEQFF TGCGCCAGCAGCCAAGAAATGACTAGGTTGAATGAGCAGTTCTTC
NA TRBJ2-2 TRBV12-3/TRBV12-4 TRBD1 CASSLDRVMTGELFF TGTGCCAGCAGTTTGGACAGGGTCATGACCGGGGAGCTGTTTTTT
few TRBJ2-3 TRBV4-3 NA CASSQEHRGPTDTQYF TGCGCCAGCAGCCAAGAACACCGAGGCCCCACAGATACGCAGTATTTT
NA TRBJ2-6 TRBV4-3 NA CASSRTRQDGGANVLTF TGCGCCAGCAGCCGCACACGACAGGACGGGGGGGCCAACGTCCTGACTTTC
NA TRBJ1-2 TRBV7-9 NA CASSFGGDYGYTF TGTGCCAGCAGCTTTGGGGGGGATTATGGCTACACCTTC
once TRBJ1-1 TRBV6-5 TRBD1 CASSWTKGTGEAFF TGTGCCAGCAGTTGGACAAAAGGGACAGGAGAAGCTTTCTTT
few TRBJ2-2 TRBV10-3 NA CAISAEPGQSPELFF TGTGCCATCAGTGCCGAACCCGGACAGTCACCGGAGCTGTTTTTT
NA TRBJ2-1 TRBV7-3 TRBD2 CASTAGGSYNEQFF TGTGCCAGCACGGCGGGGGGCTCCTACAATGAGCAGTTCTTC
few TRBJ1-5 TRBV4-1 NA CASSQDWGRENQPQHF TGCGCCAGCAGCCAAGATTGGGGCAGGGAAAATCAGCCCCAGCATTTT